Listed below are T cell receptor beta chains from one sample, sequenced in a study of blood T cells in healthy people across ages. From the 5' RACE reads, TCRdb called clonotypes with MiXCR, one entry per CDR3 protein. There are 650,000 to 1,000,000 distinct CDR3 sequences in the sample; about 36% occur only once, and over 10% lies in the top ten. Sequencing was done on a sample of blood. These receptors came from a young man in good health. Each CDR3 is given with its conserved first and last residue. The D gene is left open where the match is weak. Clone sizes are given selectively: once, few, many, or a class where the clone is expanded.

j_gene	v_gene	d_gene	abundance	len	CDR3nt	CDR3aa
TRBJ1-2	TRBV27	TRBD1	few	14	TGTGCCAGCAGGGGTTGGACAGGGAAGGATGGCTACACCTTC	CASRGWTGKDGYTF
TRBJ2-7	TRBV20-1	TRBD2	NA	14	TGCAGTGCTAGAAAAGCGGGGCCCTCCTACGAGCAGTACTTC	CSARKAGPSYEQYF
TRBJ2-3	TRBV6-5	NA	NA	13	TGTGCCAGCAGTGACTCAACAGGAGATACGCAGTATTTT	CASSDSTGDTQYF
TRBJ2-1	TRBV7-9	NA	NA	14	TGTGCCAGCAGCCAGCCGGGGAATAACAATGAGCAGTTCTTC	CASSQPGNNNEQFF
TRBJ1-1	TRBV20-1	NA	NA	14	TGCAGTGCTACGAGCGGGGGGCCGAACACTGAAGCTTTCTTT	CSATSGGPNTEAFF
TRBJ1-2	TRBV7-2	NA	NA	15	TGTGCCAGCAGCTTAGCGCTTCCGGGGGAGAAGGGCTACACCTTC	CASSLALPGEKGYTF
TRBJ2-2	TRBV6-5	NA	NA	15	TGTGCCAGCAGTTACTCGATGGAGGGCGCCGGGGAGCTGTTTTTT	CASSYSMEGAGELFF
TRBJ1-6	TRBV27	TRBD1	few	14	TGTGCCAGCAACATCCAGGGGGCCAGATCACCCCTCCACTTT	CASNIQGARSPLHF
TRBJ2-1	TRBV9	TRBD1	NA	16	TGTGCCAGCAGCCCAACAAACAGGGGCTCCTACAATGAGCAGTTCTTC	CASSPTNRGSYNEQFF
TRBJ1-1	TRBV7-2	NA	few	14	TGTGCCAGCAGCCCTCTAGACGGGGACACTGAAGCTTTCTTT	CASSPLDGDTEAFF
TRBJ2-7	TRBV12-3/TRBV12-4	NA	once	13	TGTGCCAGCAAAACTACGACAGCTTACGAGCAGTACTTC	CASKTTTAYEQYF
TRBJ2-7	TRBV15	NA	NA	12	TGTGCCACCAGCAGAGTAGGGGCCGAGCAGTACTTC	CATSRVGAEQYF
TRBJ2-3	TRBV7-8	TRBD2	NA	16	TGTGCCAGCAGCTTAGCCCTAGCGGGGGCCACAGATACGCAGTATTTT	CASSLALAGATDTQYF
TRBJ2-3	TRBV18	NA	NA	22	TGTGCCAGCTCAACAAGCTTTCCGGGACAAAGCCGGAGGGGGTCCGGGACAGATACGCAGTATTTT	CASSTSFPGQSRRGSGTDTQYF
TRBJ2-1	TRBV20-1	NA	NA	10	TGCAGTGCTTGGGGGGAGACCCAGTTCTTC	CSAWGETQFF
TRBJ1-3	TRBV18	NA	NA	17	TGTGCCAGCTCAGTTAAGCCTGACAGGATCCCTGGAAACACCATATATTTT	CASSVKPDRIPGNTIYF
TRBJ2-5	TRBV7-2	NA	few	14	TGTGCCAGCAGCTTAAACAGTGAAGGAGAGACCCAGTACTTC	CASSLNSEGETQYF
TRBJ2-4	TRBV12-3/TRBV12-4	TRBD2	NA	14	TGTGCCAGCAGTCCCCAGCGGGAGGGAGGCATTCAGTACTTC	CASSPQREGGIQYF
TRBJ1-2	TRBV6-6	NA	many	14	TGTGCCAGCAGTTACTCGAAGATAGACTATGGCTACACCTTC	CASSYSKIDYGYTF
TRBJ2-1	TRBV2	NA	NA	14	TGTGCCAGCCCCGCAGGGGAGATGAACAATGAGCAGTTCTTC	CASPAGEMNNEQFF
TRBJ2-3	TRBV12-3/TRBV12-4	NA	few	13	TGTGCCAGCAGAGTCTCTAGCGCAGATACGCAGTATTTT	CASRVSSADTQYF
TRBJ2-1	TRBV6-2/TRBV6-3	TRBD2	many	18	TGTGCCAGCAGTTACAGGCTAGCGGGGGCGATCTCCTACAATGAGCAGTTCTTC	CASSYRLAGAISYNEQFF
TRBJ1-2	TRBV20-1	NA	NA	12	TGCAGTGCTAGTTCGGCAGCCTATGGCTACACCTTC	CSASSAAYGYTF
TRBJ1-2	TRBV5-6	TRBD1	NA	14	TGTGCCAGCAGCTCGACCGACAGGGTCCGCGGCTACACCTTC	CASSSTDRVRGYTF
TRBJ2-6	TRBV20-1	NA	NA	18	TGCAGTGCTATAGGGCGGGGCAGACATTCCTCTGGGGCCAACGTCCTGACTTTC	CSAIGRGRHSSGANVLTF
TRBJ1-2	TRBV2	TRBD1	NA	15	TGTGCCAGCAGTTGGGACAGGGGGTCTAACTATGGCTACACCTTC	CASSWDRGSNYGYTF
TRBJ2-3	TRBV12-3/TRBV12-4	NA	many	15	TGTGCCAGCAGTTTAGTAGGGTCGGTCTCCGATACGCAGTATTTT	CASSLVGSVSDTQYF
TRBJ2-1	TRBV15	NA	many	11	TGTGCCACCAGCGGAAAAACTGAGCAGTTCTTC	CATSGKTEQFF
TRBJ2-3	TRBV6-2/TRBV6-3	NA	few	15	TGTGCCAGCAAAGCGGAGTGGGGCAGCACAGATACGCAGTATTTT	CASKAEWGSTDTQYF
TRBJ2-1	TRBV14	NA	few	14	TGTGCCAGCAGCCAAGATCTACGGGGTGTTGAGCAGTTCTTC	CASSQDLRGVEQFF
TRBJ1-1	TRBV4-1	TRBD1	many	16	TGCGCCAGCAGCCAAGAGGAGAGGGGGCGGCGGACTGAAGCTTTCTTT	CASSQEERGRRTEAFF
TRBJ2-3	TRBV27	NA	once	14	TGTGCCAGCAGCTTATATTGGGGCACAGATACGCAGTATTTT	CASSLYWGTDTQYF
TRBJ2-3	TRBV25-1	NA	few	15	TGTGCCAGCGCGATCGTGTCGGGGGCCACAGATACGCAGTATTTT	CASAIVSGATDTQYF
TRBJ1-5	TRBV5-5	TRBD1	few	15	TGTGCCAGCAGCTTGGAGGGACAGACTGATCAGCCCCAGCATTTT	CASSLEGQTDQPQHF
TRBJ2-7	TRBV3-1	NA	few	15	TGTGCCAGCAGCCAAGATCAAGCTAGAACCTACGAGCAGTACTTC	CASSQDQARTYEQYF
TRBJ1-6	TRBV28	NA	NA	15	TGTGCCAGCAAAGGGCTGAGCTCCTATAATTCACCCCTCCACTTT	CASKGLSSYNSPLHF
TRBJ2-1	TRBV27	TRBD1	few	15	TGTGCCAGCAGCACTAACAGGGGGGTCTACAATGAGCAGTTCTTC	CASSTNRGVYNEQFF
TRBJ2-2	TRBV4-3	NA	NA	16	TGCGCCAGCAGCCAAGACGGTGTGGGGGGACCAGCGGAGCTGTTTTTT	CASSQDGVGGPAELFF
TRBJ1-1	TRBV29-1	NA	few	11	TGCAGCGTCCCGGCCCGGTATGCAGCTTTCTTT	CSVPARYAAFF
TRBJ1-4	TRBV25-1	TRBD1	NA	15	TGTGCCAGCAGTGAAACAGGGGCGTTAAATGAAAAACTGTTTTTT	CASSETGALNEKLFF
TRBJ1-1	TRBV12-3/TRBV12-4	NA	many	17	TGTGCCAGCAGTCAGAAAACCTGGTATAGGGAGAACACTGAAGCTTTCTTT	CASSQKTWYRENTEAFF
TRBJ2-3	TRBV7-8	NA	few	16	TGTGCCAGCAGCTTAGTCCAGGCCGAAGGCACAGATACGCAGTATTTT	CASSLVQAEGTDTQYF
TRBJ2-2	TRBV5-1	NA	few	15	TGTGCCAGCAGCCCCACAGGGTCGAACACCGGGGAGCTGTTTTTT	CASSPTGSNTGELFF
TRBJ2-5	TRBV25-1	NA	many	13	TGTGCCAGCAGTGTCACGGGATTAGAGACCCAGTACTTC	CASSVTGLETQYF
TRBJ1-1	TRBV25-1	NA	few	14	TGTGCCAGCAGTGAATATGGGGGGGGCACTGAAGCTTTCTTT	CASSEYGGGTEAFF
TRBJ1-1	TRBV7-2	TRBD1	NA	16	TGTGCCAGCACCGAATCGTCTAGACAGGGGATGGCTGAAGCTTTCTTT	CASTESSRQGMAEAFF
TRBJ2-7	TRBV30	NA	NA	11	TGTGCCTGGAGTCCCGCCTACGAGCAGTACTTC	CAWSPAYEQYF
TRBJ1-5	TRBV20-1	NA	NA	14	TGCAGTGTTCGCAACCGGGATAGCAATCAGCCCCAGCATTTT	CSVRNRDSNQPQHF
TRBJ2-1	TRBV14	NA	many	14	TGTGCCAGCAGCCAAGAGCTAAGGACAGATGAGCAGTTCTTC	CASSQELRTDEQFF
TRBJ2-5	TRBV4-1	NA	NA	14	TGCGCCAGCAGCCCTGTATCGGAGCAAGAGACCCAGTACTTC	CASSPVSEQETQYF
TRBJ1-1	TRBV20-1	NA	few	14	TGCAGTGCTAGAGGGGCGGTAATCCACACTGAAGCTTTCTTT	CSARGAVIHTEAFF